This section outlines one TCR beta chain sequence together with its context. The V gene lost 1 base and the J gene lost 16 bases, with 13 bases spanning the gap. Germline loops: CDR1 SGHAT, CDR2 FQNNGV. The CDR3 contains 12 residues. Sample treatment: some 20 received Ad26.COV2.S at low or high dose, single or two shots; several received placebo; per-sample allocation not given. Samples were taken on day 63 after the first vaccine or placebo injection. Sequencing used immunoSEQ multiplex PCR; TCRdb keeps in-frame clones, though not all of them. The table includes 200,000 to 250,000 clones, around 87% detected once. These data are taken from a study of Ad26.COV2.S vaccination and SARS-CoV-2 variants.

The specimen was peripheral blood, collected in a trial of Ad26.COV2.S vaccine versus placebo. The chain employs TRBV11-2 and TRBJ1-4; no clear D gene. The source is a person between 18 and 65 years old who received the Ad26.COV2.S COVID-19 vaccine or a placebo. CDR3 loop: CASSLGTATTFF. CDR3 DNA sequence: TGTGCCAGCAGCTTAGGGACCGCAACGACGTTTTTT.